This entry lists 18 T cell receptor beta chains sequenced from one sample in a study of Graves' ophthalmopathy and Graves' hyperthyroidism. Amplified TCR beta CDR3 regions were obtained using RNA transcripts as template. HTBI primers primed a first-round RT-PCR, and a second-round multiplex PCR followed. TCRdb used MiXCR to reprocess the multiplex PCR reads, holding one entry per CDR3 protein. The sample includes hundreds of thousands of distinct CDR3 sequences, about 20% seen only once; the top ten take around 6.9%. Sequencing was carried out using peripheral blood. All receptors come from a woman between 18 and 30 years old with stable Graves' hyperthyroidism. Some clones in this sample may be carry-over from other donors' samples.

This clonotype was seen repeatedly, ten times or more. The chain has TRBV28 and TRBJ1-1, with D unresolved. The CDR3 runs 16 residues. Germline V CDR1 and CDR2: MDHEN, SYDVKM. V was cut by 5 bases and J by 0 bases, with 16 bases left in between. Here the CDR3 DNA reads TGTGCCAGCAGTCCCATTCCGAGAGACATGAACACTGAAGCTTTCTTT. It specifies CASSPIPRDMNTEAFF.

This clonotype was detected many times. The CDR3 sequence: CASSDSGGEQYF. The CDR3 DNA sequence: TGTGCCAGCAGTGATTCGGGTGGCGAGCAGTACTTC. The chain has TRBV6-1 and TRBJ2-7; the D is unclear. This CDR3 spans 12 amino acids. Germline V gene data show CDR1 as MNHNS and CDR2 as SASEGT. With 3 bases removed from V and 6 bases from J, the gap between germline ends came to 9 bases.

This clonotype was picked up many times. The CDR3 sequence: CSVDLTYSNQPQHF. DNA of the CDR3: TGCAGCGTTGACTTGACATATAGCAATCAGCCCCAGCATTTT. The rearrangement joins TRBV29-1 to TRBJ1-5; D not certain. The ends were cut back, 3 bases at V and 0 bases at J, with 9 bases in the middle. Germline V gives CDR1 SQVTM, CDR2 ANQGSEA. The CDR3 consists of 14 residues.

This chain links TRBV27 with TRBJ1-5; D unresolved. Trimming took 2 bases from V and 0 from J, leaving 11 bases between them. The CDR3 has 16 residues. Germline assignment: CDR1 MNHEY and CDR2 SMNVEV (reference sequence). CDR3: CASSLGPDGSNQPQHF. DNA for the CDR3: TGTGCCAGCAGTTTAGGACCCGACGGTAGCAATCAGCCCCAGCATTTT.

This clonotype was observed at least ten times. The rearrangement uses TRBV20-1 and TRBJ1-1; D is possibly TRBD1 (6 bases). V lost 0 bases, J lost 1 base, and 15 bases lay in between. CDR1 is DFQATT, CDR2 SNEGSKA, per germline (reference sequence). The CDR3 loop spans 16 amino acids. The CDR3 nucleotides are TGCAGTGCTAGAGATGCCAGGGGCCGGTGGAACACTGAAGCTTTCTTT. Its translation: CSARDARGRWNTEAFF.

The chain couples TRBV6-2 or TRBV6-3 to TRBJ2-5; 13 positions match TRBD2. The length of the CDR3 is 20 residues. Per germline, CDR1 MNHEY and CDR2 SVGEGT. J was trimmed by 2 bases and V by 0 bases; bases with no gene match: 12. CDR3 sequence: CASSYSLGLAGVRRQETQYF. The CDR3 bases are TGTGCCAGCAGTTACTCGCTCGGACTAGCGGGAGTGAGGAGGCAAGAGACCCAGTACTTC.

This clonotype appeared many times. This chain uses TRBV9 with TRBJ2-7; D not certain. There are 13 residues in the CDR3. V was pared by 3 bases and J by 2 bases, with 9 bases between. Germline-derived CDR1 and CDR2 are SGDLS and YYNGEE. CDR3 bases: TGTGCCAGCAGCGCGGACGGAACCTACGAGCAGTACTTC. Encoded protein: CASSADGTYEQYF.

This clonotype was recorded many times. The chain links TRBV6-5 to TRBJ1-3; D unclear. The CDR3 is 14 residues long. Trimming took off 2 bases at V and 1 base at J, with 6 bases between the two ends. Germline values: CDR1 MNHEY, CDR2 SVGAGI. CDR3 in amino acids: CASSYSQSGNTIYF. The CDR3 DNA reads TGTGCCAGCAGTTACAGTCAGTCTGGAAACACCATATATTTT.

Only a few counts were recorded for this clonotype. The chain couples TRBV3-1 to TRBJ1-2; TRBD1 might be the D (6 bases). V lost 4 bases, J lost 5 bases, and 20 bases lay in between. The germline CDR1 and CDR2 sequences are LGHDT and YNNKEL (reference sequence). There are 16 residues in the CDR3. CDR3 DNA sequence: TGTGCCAGCAGCCCGAATTGGGGGGGCGCTGGGTATGGCTACACCTTC. Amino acids: CASSPNWGGAGYGYTF.

As concerns this clonotype: An end of the junction does not agree with germline; a read error may underlie this. The rearrangement joins TRBV28 to TRBJ1-2; D ambiguous. The CDR3 length is 11 residues. Germline V gives CDR1 MDHEN, CDR2 SYDVKM. Here the CDR3 DNA reads TGTGCCAGCAGCAGTAGACAACTACGGGGCTTC. Translation: CASSSRQLRGF.

This clonotype was seen repeatedly, ten times or more. This chain links TRBV6-1 with TRBJ1-5; D is unclear. CDR3 length equals 13 residues. Germline lookup yields CDR1 MNHNS and CDR2 SASEGT. The ends were cut back, 2 bases at V and 4 bases at J, with 6 bases in the middle. The DNA of the CDR3 is TGTGCCAGCAGTGAATTGGGGAATCAGCCCCAGCATTTT. Translation: CASSELGNQPQHF.

This clonotype was picked up many times. The CDR3 coding sequence is TGTGCCAGCAGTCCCCAGACTAGCGCGGAGACCCAGTACTTC. Residues: CASSPQTSAETQYF. V gene TRBV6-1 combines with J gene TRBJ2-5, with TRBD2 matching over 8 bases. J gave up 5 bases and V 5 bases, and 7 bases lay outside the gene matches. Germline V gene lookup returns CDR1 MNHNS and CDR2 SASEGT. The CDR3 runs 14 residues.

This clonotype appeared a few times. The chain employs TRBV11-3 and TRBJ2-7, with 9 nucleotides matching TRBD1. The germline V gene encodes CDR1 SGHNT and CDR2 YENEEA. This CDR3 comprises 14 residues. Trimming at V came to 1 base and at J to 7 bases, leaving 5 bases not matched to a gene. CDR3 in DNA: TGTGCCAGCAGCTTAGGCCGACAGGGGGAAGAGCAGTACTTC. This sequence encodes CASSLGRQGEEQYF. Together with reference TRBV11-3 and TRBJ2-7, the CDR3 gives the full variable domain: EAGVVQSPRYKIIEKKQPVAFWCNPISGHNTLYWYLQNLGQGPELLIRYENEEAVDDSQLPKDRFSAERLKGVDSTLKIQPAELGDSAVYLCASSLGRQGEEQYFGPGTRLTVT.

The sample holds many counts of this clonotype. The chain's CDR3 is CSAAQQGRRDTQYF. In DNA, the CDR3 is TGCAGCGCCGCTCAACAGGGACGGCGCGATACGCAGTATTTT. V is TRBV29-1 and J is TRBJ2-3, with TRBD1 as a possible D gene (6 bases). The CDR3 is made up of 14 amino acids. Germline-derived CDR1 and CDR2 are SQVTM and ANQGSEA. Trimming removed 7 bases from V and 6 bases from J, with 20 bases in between.

V usage is TRBV20-1 and J usage is TRBJ1-1, with D perhaps TRBD1 (6 bases). The germline V gene has CDR1 DFQATT and CDR2 SNEGSKA (reference sequence). CDR3 length: 11 residues. V lost 7 bases and J lost 4, with 10 bases in between. CDR3 sequence reads: CSGQELTEAFF. CDR3 in DNA: TGCAGTGGACAGGAACTCACTGAAGCTTTCTTT.

This clonotype appeared many times. The J gene is TRBJ1-2, the V gene TRBV6-5, with no clear D. V lost 2 bases to trimming and J lost 4 bases, with 11 bases between them. Germline V gene sequence: CDR1 MNHEY, CDR2 SVGAGI. CDR3 length: 14 amino acids. The DNA of the CDR3 is TGTGCCAGCAGTTACCTAGTAAAGTTCTATGGCTACACCTTC. It codes for CASSYLVKFYGYTF.

In this sample, this clonotype turned up once. The chain uses TRBV27 and TRBJ1-1; D unclear. The CDR3 is made up of 14 amino acids. Germline V gene sequence: CDR1 MNHEY, CDR2 SMNVEV (reference sequence). Trimming stripped 4 bases from V and 7 bases from J, with 16 bases between. Here the CDR3 reads CASSSTRYTYEAFF. For the CDR3, the DNA is TGTGCCAGCAGTTCCACCCGATACACCTATGAAGCTTTCTTT.

On this clonotype itself: One junction end disagrees with the germline gene, perhaps due to a read error. The chain links TRBV7-2 to TRBJ1-1; D gene uncertain. The CDR3 consists of 14 residues. Per germline, CDR1 SGHTA and CDR2 FQGNSA. CDR3 in amino acids: CDSSLHPMSPEAFF. The CDR3 region has the DNA TGTGACAGCAGCTTACACCCCATGAGCCCTGAAGCTTTCTTT.